Given below is one T cell receptor (beta chain) in context. The record originates from a study of cytomegalovirus exposure and HLA in healthy donors. Trimming took off 2 bases at V and 10 bases at J, with 20 bases between the two ends. CDR1 GTSNPN and CDR2 SVGIG come from the germline V gene (reference sequence). This CDR3 is 15 amino acids long. This PCR relied on a set of 60 Vbeta primers and 13 Jbeta primers. Here immunoSEQ multiplex PCR was the method, and the copy in TCRdb shows in-frame clones only, minus some. Of 150,000 or so clones listed, approximately 70% are singletons. What was sequenced was PBMCs. This TCR was sampled from a man aged 18 to 30 in good health and CMV-seropositive. The V call is TRBV30, the J call TRBJ1-4, with D possibly TRBD1 on 5 matching bases. The CDR3 DNA reads as TGTGCCTGGAGTCCCCACGCCAGGGTGATGGGAAAACTGTTTTTT. Its translation is CAWSPHARVMGKLFF.